The sequence of this TCR beta chain was determined in a study of blood T cell repertoires in COVID-19. As for the study in general: Sites in the United States, Italy and Spain provided acute and convalescent COVID-19 samples.

How the authors handled the data: For nucleated cells, counts were estimated from reference gene primer amplification. Method: immunoSEQ multiplex PCR; TCRdb's copy keeps in-frame clones and lacks some. That table supplies the V and J calls and clone size; D and trimming were determined from the DNA. The sample consists of 250,000 to 300,000 clones, approximately 87% of them appearing once. The receptor was isolated from a woman aged 30 to 39 with COVID-19, enrolled during active disease. The sample consisted of peripheral blood.

The CDR3 region has the DNA TGTGCTACCAAGCTCCGATGGAGCTCCTACGAGCAGTACTTC. Its translation is CATKLRWSSYEQYF. The chain has TRBV11-2 and TRBJ2-7; D is unresolved. CDR1 and CDR2 (germline): SGHAT, FQNNGV. The CDR3 totals 14 residues.